The 2 T cell receptor beta chains listed next were all sequenced from one sample in a study of blood T cell repertoires in COVID-19. TCRdb keeps only in-frame clones here, not all; method: immunoSEQ multiplex PCR. The sample includes around 500,000 clones, roughly 90% seen only once; the top ten take about 1.7%. The sequenced sample consisted of PBMCs or T cells enriched from blood (not recorded which). These receptors were taken from a woman in her thirties or forties who had recovered from COVID-19.

V and J are TRBV18 and TRBJ1-3; D is ambiguous. The ends were cut back, 5 bases at V and 1 base at J, with 9 bases in the middle. The CDR3 totals 14 residues. Germline assignment: CDR1 KGHSH and CDR2 LQKENI. In DNA, the CDR3 is TGTGCCAGCTCATCCCGGGATTCTGGAAACACCATATATTTT. Amino acids: CASSSRDSGNTIYF.

This chain joins TRBV19 and TRBJ1-1, with 8 nucleotides matching TRBD1. Germline loops: CDR1 LNHDA, CDR2 SQIVND (reference sequence). The V segment lost 6 bases and the J segment 7 bases; nucleotides outside the gene matches: 7. The CDR3 has 13 amino acids. The CDR3 spells CASSMGQEDEAFF. CDR3 in DNA: TGTGCCAGTAGCATGGGACAGGAGGATGAAGCTTTCTTT.